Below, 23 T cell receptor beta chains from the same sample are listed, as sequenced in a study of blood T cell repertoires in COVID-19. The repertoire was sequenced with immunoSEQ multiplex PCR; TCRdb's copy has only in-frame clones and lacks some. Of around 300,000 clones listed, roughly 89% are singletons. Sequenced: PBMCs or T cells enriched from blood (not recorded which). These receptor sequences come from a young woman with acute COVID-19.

In DNA form, the CDR3 reads TGCGCCAGCAGCTTGGAGGGCAGGGGAGATGAAAAACTGTTTTTT. Translated: CASSLEGRGDEKLFF. The V call is TRBV5-1, the J call TRBJ1-4, with D possibly TRBD1 on 6 matching bases. Germline lookup yields CDR1 SGHRS and CDR2 YFSETQ. CDR3 length equals 15 residues. V dropped 0 bases and J dropped 6 bases, with 12 bases sitting between them.

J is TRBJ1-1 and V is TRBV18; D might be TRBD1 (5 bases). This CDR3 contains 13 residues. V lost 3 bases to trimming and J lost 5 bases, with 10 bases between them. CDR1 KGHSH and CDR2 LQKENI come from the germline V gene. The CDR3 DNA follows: TGTGCCAGCTCACCCGGGGGTCGGACTGAAGCTTTCTTT. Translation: CASSPGGRTEAFF.

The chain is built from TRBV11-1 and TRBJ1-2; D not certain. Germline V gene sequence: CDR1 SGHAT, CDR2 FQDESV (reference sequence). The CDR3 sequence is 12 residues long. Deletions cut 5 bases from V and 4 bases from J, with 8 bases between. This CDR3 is CASSQVGYGYTF. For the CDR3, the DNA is TGTGCCAGCAGCCAGGTGGGCTATGGCTACACCTTC. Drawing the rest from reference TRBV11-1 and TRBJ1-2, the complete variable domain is EAEVAQSPRYKITEKSQAVAFWCDPISGHATLYWYRQILGQGPELLVQFQDESVVDDSQLPKDRFSAERLKGVDSTLKIQPAELGDSAMYLCASSQVGYGYTFGSGTRLTVV.

CDR3 coding DNA: TGTGCCAGCAGCGAGCGGGATGGTGTGGGCTACACCTTC. Amino acid sequence: CASSERDGVGYTF. V is TRBV6-5 and J is TRBJ1-2; D is ambiguous. V was shortened by 6 bases and J by 8 bases, with 16 bases between the two germline ends. The CDR3 totals 13 residues. Per germline, CDR1 MNHEY and CDR2 SVGAGI.

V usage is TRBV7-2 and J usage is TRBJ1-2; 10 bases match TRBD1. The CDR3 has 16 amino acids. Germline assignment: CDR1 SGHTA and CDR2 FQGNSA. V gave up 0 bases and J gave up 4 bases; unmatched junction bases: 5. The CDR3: CASSLAGTGASYGYTF. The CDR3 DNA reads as TGTGCCAGCAGCTTAGCCGGGACAGGGGCGTCCTATGGCTACACCTTC.

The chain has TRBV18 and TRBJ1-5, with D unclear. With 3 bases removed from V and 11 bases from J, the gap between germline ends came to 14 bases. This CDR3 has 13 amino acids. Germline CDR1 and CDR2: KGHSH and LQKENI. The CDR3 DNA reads TGTGCCAGCTCACCCGGCCCCGATCGGGCCCAGCATTTT. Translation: CASSPGPDRAQHF.

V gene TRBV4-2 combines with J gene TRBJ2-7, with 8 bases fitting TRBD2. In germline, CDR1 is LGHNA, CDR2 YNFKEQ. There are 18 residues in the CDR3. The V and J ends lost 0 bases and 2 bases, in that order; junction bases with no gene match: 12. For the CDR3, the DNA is TGTGCCAGCAGCCAAGATCTGGGAGCGGGAGAATTTGCCTACGAGCAGTACTTC. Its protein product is CASSQDLGAGEFAYEQYF.

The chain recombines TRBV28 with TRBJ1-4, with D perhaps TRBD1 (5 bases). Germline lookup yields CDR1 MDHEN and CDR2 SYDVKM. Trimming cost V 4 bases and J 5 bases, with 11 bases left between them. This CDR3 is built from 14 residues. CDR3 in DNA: TGTGCCAGCAGTTCATCACAGGAAAATGAAAAACTGTTTTTT. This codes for CASSSSQENEKLFF.

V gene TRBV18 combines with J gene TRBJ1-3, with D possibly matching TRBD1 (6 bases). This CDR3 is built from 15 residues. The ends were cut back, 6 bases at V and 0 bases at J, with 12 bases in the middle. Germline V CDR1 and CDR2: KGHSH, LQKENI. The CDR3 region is CASSFTGSSGNTIYF. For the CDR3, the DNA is TGTGCCAGCTCGTTCACAGGGAGCTCTGGAAACACCATATATTTT.

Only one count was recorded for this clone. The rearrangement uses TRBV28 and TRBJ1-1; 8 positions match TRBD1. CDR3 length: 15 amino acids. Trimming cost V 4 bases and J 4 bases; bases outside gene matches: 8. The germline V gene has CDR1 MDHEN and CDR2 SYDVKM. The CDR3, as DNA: TGTGCCAGCAGTTCCAACGGACAGGGTGGCACTGAAGCTTTCTTT. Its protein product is CASSSNGQGGTEAFF.

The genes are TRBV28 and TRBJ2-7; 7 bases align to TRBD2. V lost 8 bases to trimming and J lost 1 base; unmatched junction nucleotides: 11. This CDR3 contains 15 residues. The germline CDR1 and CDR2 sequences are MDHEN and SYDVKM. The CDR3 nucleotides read TGTGCCAGCGGCCCCCAGGGCGGGAGTTCCTACGAGCAGTACTTC. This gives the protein CASGPQGGSSYEQYF.

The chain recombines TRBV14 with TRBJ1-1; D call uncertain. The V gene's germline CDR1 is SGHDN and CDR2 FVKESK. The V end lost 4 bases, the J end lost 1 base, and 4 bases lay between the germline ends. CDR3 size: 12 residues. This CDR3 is CASSPWNTEAFF. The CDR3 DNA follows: TGTGCCAGCAGCCCTTGGAACACTGAAGCTTTCTTT.

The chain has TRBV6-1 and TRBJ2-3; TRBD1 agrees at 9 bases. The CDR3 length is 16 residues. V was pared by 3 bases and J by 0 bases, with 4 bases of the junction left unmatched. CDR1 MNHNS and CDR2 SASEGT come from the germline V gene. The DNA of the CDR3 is TGTGCCAGCAGTGACCGGACAGGGGCTAGCACAGATACGCAGTATTTT. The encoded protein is CASSDRTGASTDTQYF.

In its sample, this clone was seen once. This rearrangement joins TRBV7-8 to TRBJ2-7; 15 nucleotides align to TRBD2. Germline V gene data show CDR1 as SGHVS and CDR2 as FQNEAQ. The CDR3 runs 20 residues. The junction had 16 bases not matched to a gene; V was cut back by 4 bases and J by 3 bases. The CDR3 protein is CASSSPSAGTSGRLLYEQYF. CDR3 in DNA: TGTGCCAGCAGCTCGCCGTCCGCCGGGACTAGCGGGAGGCTCCTCTACGAGCAGTACTTC.

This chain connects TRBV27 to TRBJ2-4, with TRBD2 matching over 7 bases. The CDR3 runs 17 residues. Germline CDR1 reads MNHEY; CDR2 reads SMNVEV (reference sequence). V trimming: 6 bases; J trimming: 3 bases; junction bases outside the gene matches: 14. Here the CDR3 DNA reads TGTGCCAGCAGCCCCTCCGGGGGGACCCTAGTCAAAAACATTCAGTACTTC. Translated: CASSPSGGTLVKNIQYF.

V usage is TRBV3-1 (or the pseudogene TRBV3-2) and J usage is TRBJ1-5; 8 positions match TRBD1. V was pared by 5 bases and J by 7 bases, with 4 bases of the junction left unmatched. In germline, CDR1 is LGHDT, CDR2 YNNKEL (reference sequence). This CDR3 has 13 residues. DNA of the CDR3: TGTGCCAGCAGCAGCAGGGGGCTACAGCCCCAGCATTTT. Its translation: CASSSRGLQPQHF.

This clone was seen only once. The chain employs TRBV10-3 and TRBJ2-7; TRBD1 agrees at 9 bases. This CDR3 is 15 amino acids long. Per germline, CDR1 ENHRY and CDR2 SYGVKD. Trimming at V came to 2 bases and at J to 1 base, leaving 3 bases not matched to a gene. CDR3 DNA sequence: TGTGCCATCAGTGAGGGGACAGGGATTTCCTACGAGCAGTACTTC. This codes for CAISEGTGISYEQYF.

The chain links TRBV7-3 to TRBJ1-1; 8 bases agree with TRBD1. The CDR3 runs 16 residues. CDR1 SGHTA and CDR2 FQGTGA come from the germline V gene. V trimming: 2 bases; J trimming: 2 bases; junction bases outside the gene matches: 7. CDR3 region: CASSLQGARVNTEAFF. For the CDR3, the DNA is TGTGCCAGCAGCTTACAGGGGGCCCGGGTTAACACTGAAGCTTTCTTT. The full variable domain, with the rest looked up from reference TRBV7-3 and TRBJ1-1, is GAGVSQTPSNKVTEKGKYVELRCDPISGHTALYWYRQSLGQGPEFLIYFQGTGAADDSGLPNDRFFAVRPEGSVSTLKIQRTERGDSAVYLCASSLQGARVNTEAFFGQGTRLTVV.

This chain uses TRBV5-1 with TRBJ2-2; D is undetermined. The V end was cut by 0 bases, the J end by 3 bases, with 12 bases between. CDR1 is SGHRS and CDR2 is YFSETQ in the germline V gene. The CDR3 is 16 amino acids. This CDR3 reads CASSLELRSHTGELFF. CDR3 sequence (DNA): TGCGCCAGCAGCTTGGAATTGAGAAGTCACACCGGGGAGCTGTTTTTT.

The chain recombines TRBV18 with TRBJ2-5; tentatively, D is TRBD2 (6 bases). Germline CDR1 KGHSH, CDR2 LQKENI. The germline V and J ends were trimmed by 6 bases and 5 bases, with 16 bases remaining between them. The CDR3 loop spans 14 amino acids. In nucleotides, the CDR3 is TGTGCCAGCTCCGCGGGGCCAGGGACGGAGACCCAGTACTTC. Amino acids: CASSAGPGTETQYF. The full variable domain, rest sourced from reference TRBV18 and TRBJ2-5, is NAGVMQNPRHLVRRRGQEARLRCSPMKGHSHVYWYRQLPEEGLKFMVYLQKENIIDESGMPKERFSAEFPKEGPSILRIQQVVRGDSAAYFCASSAGPGTETQYFGPGTRLLVL.

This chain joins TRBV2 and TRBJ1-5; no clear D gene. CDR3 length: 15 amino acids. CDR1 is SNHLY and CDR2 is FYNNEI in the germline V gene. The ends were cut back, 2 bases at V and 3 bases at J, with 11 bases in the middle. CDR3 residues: CASSESVSNNQPQHF. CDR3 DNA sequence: TGTGCCAGCAGTGAAAGTGTTAGTAACAATCAGCCCCAGCATTTT.

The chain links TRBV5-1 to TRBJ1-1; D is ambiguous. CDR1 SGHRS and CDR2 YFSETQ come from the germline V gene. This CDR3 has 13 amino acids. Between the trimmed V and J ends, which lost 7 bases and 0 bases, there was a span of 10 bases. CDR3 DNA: TGCGCCAGCGTGGATCAGGTGAACACTGAAGCTTTCTTT. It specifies CASVDQVNTEAFF.

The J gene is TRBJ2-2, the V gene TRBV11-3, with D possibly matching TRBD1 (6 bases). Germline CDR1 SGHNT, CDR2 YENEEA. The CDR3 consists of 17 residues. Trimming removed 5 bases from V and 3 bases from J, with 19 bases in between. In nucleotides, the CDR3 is TGTGCCAGCAGCAAGCGACCGGGACACAGTTACACCGGGGAGCTGTTTTTT. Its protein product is CASSKRPGHSYTGELFF.